What follows is one T cell receptor beta chain and its context. As yet, its antigen is unknown. Data came from immunoSEQ multiplex PCR; TCRdb stores just in-frame clones and leaves some out. Here the sample spans around 78,000 clones, roughly 85% being singletons. This specimen belongs to a study of a mutant IDH1 vaccine in newly diagnosed glioma. About the research overall: Mean patient age was around 40 years; 62.5% were male and roughly 38% female.

The CDR3 has 15 residues. Germline CDR1 reads KGHSH; CDR2 reads LQKENI. V lost 3 bases to trimming and J lost 6 bases; unmatched junction nucleotides: 8. Regarding time point: week 23, last vaccination. Each dose of the vaccine consisted of 300 ug of mutant IDH1 20-mer peptide, with topical imiquimod. The sample was PBMCs, taken from a glioma patient whose treatment included an IDH1 peptide vaccine. The chain links TRBV18 to TRBJ1-5, with TRBD1 matching over 7 bases. The receptor was isolated from a man aged 25-45 years with glioma. Some clones in this sample may be carry-over from other donors' samples. CDR3 DNA sequence: TGTGCCAGCTCACCCGTAGGGGGCGCAAGTCAGCCCCAGCATTTT. It translates to CASSPVGGASQPQHF.